One and the same sample provided the 20 T cell receptor beta chains below, sequenced in a study of blood T cell repertoires in COVID-19. Measured with immunoSEQ multiplex PCR; TCRdb has only the in-frame clones, and not every one. The table has 100,000 to 150,000 clones, 65% to 90% seen once. Sequencing was performed on PBMCs or T cells enriched from blood (not recorded which). All receptors derive from a woman aged 45-60 years who had recovered from COVID-19.

The genes are TRBV7-9 and TRBJ1-5; 9 positions agree with TRBD1. V lost 6 bases and J lost 4; bases outside the gene matches: 4. The CDR3 spans 14 residues. Germline-derived CDR1 and CDR2 are SEHNR and FQNEAQ (reference sequence). CDR3: CASSSGTGNQPQHF. CDR3 nucleotides: TGTGCCAGCAGTTCCGGGACAGGGAATCAGCCCCAGCATTTT.

The CDR3 is CASSQGQGRNTIYF. The CDR3 region has the DNA TGTGCCAGCAGCCAAGGACAGGGGCGAAACACCATATATTTT. This chain joins TRBV11-3 and TRBJ1-3; TRBD1 matches at 9 bases. The CDR3 contains 14 residues. V lost 5 bases and J lost 5; bases outside the gene matches: 4. Germline V lookup: CDR1 SGHNT, CDR2 YENEEA.

V and J are TRBV12-3 or TRBV12-4 and TRBJ2-5; D is perhaps TRBD1 (6 bases). The CDR3 is 13 amino acids. V was cut by 6 bases and J by 3 bases, with 11 bases left in between. CDR3 nucleotide sequence: TGTGCCAGCAGCACAGGGACGGAAGAGACCCAGTACTTC. The encoded protein is CASSTGTEETQYF.

The chain recombines TRBV11-2 with TRBJ2-7; D gene unclear. The V end was cut by 1 base, the J end by 1 base, with 8 bases between. This CDR3 spans 14 amino acids. CDR1 SGHAT and CDR2 FQNNGV come from the germline V gene. This chain's CDR3 is CASSLVQASYEQYF. Here the CDR3 DNA reads TGTGCCAGCAGCTTAGTCCAGGCGTCCTACGAGCAGTACTTC.

This clone was seen only a few times. The chain links TRBV6-1 to TRBJ2-3; possible D gene TRBD1, 6 bases. V was clipped by 0 bases and J by 5 bases, with 9 bases between them. CDR1 is MNHNS and CDR2 is SASEGT in the germline V gene. This CDR3 has 14 amino acids. The CDR3 DNA reads as TGTGCCAGCAGTGAAGCTCCCAGGGGAGATACGCAGTATTTT. It encodes CASSEAPRGDTQYF.

The chain recombines TRBV3-1 (or the pseudogene TRBV3-2) with TRBJ2-7, with D maybe TRBD2 (7 bases). The V end lost 6 bases, the J end lost 0 bases, and 18 bases lay between the germline ends. From germline, CDR1 is LGHDT and CDR2 YNNKEL (reference sequence). The CDR3 loop spans 16 amino acids. The CDR3 nucleotides are TGTGCCAGCAGTCTAGGGGGAGGGGTAGTCTCCTACGAGCAGTACTTC. Its protein product is CASSLGGGVVSYEQYF.

The gene calls are TRBV6-6 and TRBJ2-2; TRBD1 matches 8 bases. This CDR3 region has 14 residues. CDR1 MNHNY and CDR2 SVGAGI come from the germline V gene (reference sequence). The junction had 8 bases not matched to a gene; V was cut back by 11 bases and J by 3 bases. The CDR3 region is CAGNRGWDTGELFF. The CDR3 region has the DNA TGTGCCGGAAACAGGGGGTGGGACACCGGGGAGCTGTTTTTT.

V usage is TRBV13 and J usage is TRBJ1-1, with 7 bases matching TRBD1. The V gene's germline CDR1 is PRHDT and CDR2 FYEKMQ (reference sequence). Unmatched junction bases numbered 2, after V lost 4 bases and J lost 0 bases. This CDR3 is built from 14 residues. Here the CDR3 reads CASSYDRVNTEAFF. The CDR3 DNA reads TGTGCCAGCAGCTATGACAGGGTGAACACTGAAGCTTTCTTT.

The rearrangement uses TRBV7-3 and TRBJ2-3; a weak D match, TRBD2 (6 bases). The V end was cut by 2 bases, the J end by 6 bases, with 12 bases between. Per the germline V gene, CDR1 is SGHTA and CDR2 is FQGTGA. This CDR3 comprises 14 residues. The CDR3 nucleotides are TGTGCCAGCAGCTTAGGCGGGGCGGGCGATACGCAGTATTTT. Its protein is CASSLGGAGDTQYF.

The rearrangement links TRBV11-3 to TRBJ1-1; 8 bases match TRBD1. J gave up 5 bases and V 4 bases, and 3 bases lay outside the gene matches. The CDR3 is 13 amino acids. Germline loops: CDR1 SGHNT, CDR2 YENEEA. The CDR3: CASSWTGRTEAFF. CDR3 in DNA: TGTGCCAGCAGCTGGACAGGGAGGACTGAAGCTTTCTTT. Full variable domain (missing parts from reference TRBV11-3 and TRBJ1-1): EAGVVQSPRYKIIEKKQPVAFWCNPISGHNTLYWYLQNLGQGPELLIRYENEEAVDDSQLPKDRFSAERLKGVDSTLKIQPAELGDSAVYLCASSWTGRTEAFFGQGTRLTVV.

The chain recombines TRBV5-6 with TRBJ1-4; D gene unclear. Per the germline V gene, CDR1 is SGHDT and CDR2 is YYEEEE. Between the trimmed V and J ends, which lost 4 bases and 0 bases, there was a span of 10 bases. The CDR3 extends over 15 amino acids. The CDR3 sequence is CASSISSATNEKLFF. The DNA for the CDR3 is TGTGCCAGCAGCATCTCCTCCGCAACTAATGAAAAACTGTTTTTT.

V usage is TRBV4-1 and J usage is TRBJ1-1, with D perhaps matching TRBD1 (6 bases). With 0 bases removed from V and 2 bases from J, the gap between germline ends came to 13 bases. The CDR3 spans 16 residues. Germline CDR1 MGHRA, CDR2 YSYEKL. Here the CDR3 reads CASSQDRSGENTEAFF. CDR3 bases: TGCGCCAGCAGCCAAGATCGGTCAGGGGAAAACACTGAAGCTTTCTTT.

In regard to this clone: The same CDR3 also results from other DNA sequences found in this sample. The V and J genes are TRBV10-2 and TRBJ1-2; D not resolved. Per the germline V gene, CDR1 is WSHSY and CDR2 is SAAADI. The CDR3 totals 13 residues. Trimming removed 3 bases from V and 2 bases from J, with 7 bases in between. The CDR3 here is CASSESGNYGYTF. CDR3 DNA sequence: TGCGCCAGCAGTGAATCAGGAAACTATGGCTACACCTTC.

This rearrangement joins TRBV7-3 to TRBJ1-1; D is unresolved. The CDR3 is 13 amino acids. Looked up from germline, CDR1 is SGHTA and CDR2 is FQGTGA. Trimming pared 3 bases from V and 0 bases from J, leaving 5 bases between. In DNA, the CDR3 is TGTGCCAGCAGCTTGGAGATGAACACTGAAGCTTTCTTT. It yields the protein CASSLEMNTEAFF.

The chain is built from TRBV15 and TRBJ2-7; TRBD1 matches at 7 bases. Losses at the gene ends were 4 bases for V and 6 bases for J; bases not matched to a gene: 6. The CDR3 is 13 residues long. Germline CDR1 is LNHNV and CDR2 is YYDKDF (reference sequence). The CDR3 loop is CATSTRQGSEQYF. In nucleotides, the CDR3 is TGTGCCACCAGCACTCGACAGGGCTCCGAGCAGTACTTC.

V is TRBV9 and J is TRBJ2-6, with 7 nucleotides matching TRBD2. Germline CDR1 is SGDLS and CDR2 is YYNGEE. V gave up 6 bases and J gave up 0 bases; unmatched junction bases: 3. The CDR3 is 15 residues long. CDR3 nucleotides: TGTGCCAGCACCACGGGGGGCTCTGGGGCCAACGTCCTGACTTTC. It translates to CASTTGGSGANVLTF.

The J gene is TRBJ2-1, the V gene TRBV9; 8 bases fit TRBD2. This CDR3 has 16 amino acids. The junction had 2 bases not matched to a gene; V was cut back by 0 bases and J by 0 bases. Germline CDR1 is SGDLS and CDR2 is YYNGEE. The CDR3: CASSVALAGSYNEQFF. The CDR3 DNA reads TGTGCCAGCAGCGTAGCGCTAGCGGGCTCCTACAATGAGCAGTTCTTC.

This chain links TRBV7-9 with TRBJ2-1; the match to TRBD2 covers 13 bases. CDR1 and CDR2 (germline): SEHNR, FQNEAQ (reference sequence). V shed 1 base and J 6 bases; nucleotides not matched to a gene: 6. This CDR3 is 17 amino acids long. The CDR3 DNA reads as TGTGCCAGCAGCTTAGTTTTAGGGACTAGCGGGGTCAATGAGCAGTTCTTC. This encodes CASSLVLGTSGVNEQFF.

This chain uses TRBV7-2 with TRBJ2-3; 9 nucleotides match TRBD2. The germline V gene has CDR1 SGHTA and CDR2 FQGNSA. This CDR3 is built from 15 residues. The V and J ends lost 1 base and 6 bases, in that order; junction bases with no gene match: 5. The CDR3 reads CASSLEGLAGDTQYF. CDR3 in DNA: TGTGCCAGCAGCTTAGAGGGGCTAGCGGGGGATACGCAGTATTTT.

The chain uses TRBV7-9 and TRBJ2-7; 7 nucleotides match TRBD2. The CDR3 has 12 amino acids. With V trimmed by 2 bases and J by 13 bases, 8 bases remained unmatched. Germline loops: CDR1 SEHNR, CDR2 FQNEAQ (reference sequence). CDR3 sequence (DNA): TGTGCCAGCAGCTTACCACCGGGGGGATCCTACTTC. Protein sequence: CASSLPPGGSYF.